Here is one TCR beta chain with its context. The junction shows a germline mismatch at one end, possibly a read error. Starting material for RNA and DNA co-extraction consisted of about 17-32 mg of unsorted bulk tissue. cDNA specific to TCR beta was made from 500 ng of total RNA, with a constant-region primer employed for priming. Three-round nested multiplex PCR performed with slightly modified ARM-PCR produced the TCR beta libraries. TCRdb re-called the multiplex PCR reads with MiXCR, one entry per CDR3 protein. In the table there are 40,000 to 45,000 distinct CDR3 sequences, about three quarters of which are singletons. The data belong to a study of tumor-infiltrating lymphocytes in primary liver carcinoma. The receptor's source is a man aged 35 to 55 with primary liver carcinoma and hepatitis B virus infection. Sequencing input: liver tumor tissue from sampling region 2. The subset here: tumor region T2, inferior pole.

The CDR3 region has the DNA TGTGCCGGCAGCGTATTACCGGGACGGAAGGCATATGAGCAGTTCTTC. It specifies CAGSVLPGRKAYEQFF. The V and J genes are TRBV11-2 and TRBJ2-1; D possibly matches TRBD1 or TRBD2 (5 bases each). Germline CDR1 and CDR2: SGHAT and FQNNGV. The CDR3 loop spans 16 amino acids.